These 24 T cell receptor beta chains were sequenced from one sample in a study of CD8+ T cells in alopecia areata. It was cDNA, reverse transcribed from extracted RNA, that served as the sequencing template. Generated by immunoSEQ multiplex PCR, the TCRdb table keeps only in-frame clones and is missing some. This sample has 100,000 to 130,000 clones, with under 65% found just once. The sequenced material came from NKG2D-low CD8+ T cells sorted from blood. Receptors were obtained from a human donor with alopecia areata.

The J gene is TRBJ2-3, the V gene TRBV11-1; no clear D. The CDR3 loop spans 12 amino acids. Trimming shortened V by 5 bases and J by 6 bases, and 9 bases separated the two germline ends. The germline CDR1 and CDR2 sequences are SGHAT and FQDESV (reference sequence). This CDR3 is CASSLSVDTQYF. The CDR3 DNA follows: TGTGCCAGCAGCCTGAGTGTGGATACGCAGTATTTT.

The V and J genes are TRBV4-1 and TRBJ2-3; 11 bases are shared with TRBD2. Germline-derived CDR1 and CDR2 are MGHRA and YSYEKL. V was clipped by 8 bases and J by 3 bases; unmatched bases: 1. CDR3 length: 13 residues. In nucleotides, the CDR3 is TGCGCCAGCGGGACTAGCGGAACAGATACGCAGTATTTT. Amino acids: CASGTSGTDTQYF.

The V gene is TRBV15, the J gene TRBJ2-1; 7 bases agree with TRBD2. V was pared by 3 bases and J by 8 bases, with 10 bases of the junction left unmatched. This CDR3 contains 15 residues. CDR1 is LNHNV and CDR2 is YYDKDF in the germline V gene (reference sequence). CDR3 residues: CATSSGSGMRDEQFF. The DNA of the CDR3 is TGTGCCACCAGCAGTGGCAGCGGGATGAGGGATGAGCAGTTCTTC. Looking up the rest from reference TRBV15 and TRBJ2-1 gives the full variable domain: DAMVIQNPRYQVTQFGKPVTLSCSQTLNHNVMYWYQQKSSQAPKLLFHYYDKDFNNEADTPDNFQSRRPNTSFCFLDIRSPGLGDTAMYLCATSSGSGMRDEQFFGPGTRLTVL.

The V call is TRBV18, the J call TRBJ2-1; TRBD2 agrees at 10 bases. Germline CDR1 reads KGHSH; CDR2 reads LQKENI. Trimming removed 3 bases from V and 7 bases from J; junction bases left unmatched: 9. This CDR3 is 16 amino acids long. In nucleotides, the CDR3 is TGTGCCAGCTCACCGCCTAGCGGGAGAAATTGGAATGAGCAGTTCTTC. Residues: CASSPPSGRNWNEQFF.

The V gene is TRBV19, the J gene TRBJ1-5; 7 nucleotides agree with TRBD1. The CDR3 consists of 14 residues. The V gene's germline CDR1 is LNHDA and CDR2 SQIVND (reference sequence). Trimming took 5 bases from V and 2 from J; bases not matched to a gene: 3. The CDR3 reads CASSAGTGNQPQHF. CDR3 coding DNA: TGTGCCAGTAGTGCAGGGACAGGCAATCAGCCCCAGCATTTT.

This chain joins TRBV28 and TRBJ1-4; D is uncertain. V shed 5 bases and J shed 1 base, with 14 bases lying between them. CDR3 size: 16 residues. The germline V gene encodes CDR1 MDHEN and CDR2 SYDVKM. The DNA for the CDR3 is TGTGCCAGCAGTCGGAACCCGCGGGAAACTAATGAAAAACTGTTTTTT. This gives the protein CASSRNPRETNEKLFF.

The chain employs TRBV27 and TRBJ2-4; 11 bases map to TRBD1. This CDR3 is built from 13 residues. V lost 4 bases and J lost 9; bases outside the gene matches: 2. Germline V lookup: CDR1 MNHEY, CDR2 SMNVEV (reference sequence). DNA of the CDR3: TGTGCCAGCAGTTATGGGACAGGGGGCATTCAGTACTTC. Residues: CASSYGTGGIQYF.

This clone has only a few counts. The chain links TRBV7-9 to TRBJ1-1; D is possibly TRBD1 (6 bases). CDR1 and CDR2 (germline): SEHNR, FQNEAQ (reference sequence). This CDR3 has 13 residues. The ends were cut back, 4 bases at V and 8 bases at J, with 14 bases in the middle. The CDR3 loop reads CASSSRGGIEAFF. The CDR3 region has the DNA TGTGCCAGCAGCTCGAGGGGGGGGATCGAAGCTTTCTTT.

A few counts support this clone. The V gene is TRBV2, the J gene TRBJ1-1, with D possibly TRBD1 on 5 matching bases. V gave up 8 bases and J gave up 4 bases, with 17 bases separating them. Germline CDR1 reads SNHLY; CDR2 reads FYNNEI. The CDR3 spans 14 residues. CDR3 sequence reads: CASFSWDAATEAFF. In DNA form, the CDR3 reads TGTGCCAGCTTTTCTTGGGACGCAGCCACTGAAGCTTTCTTT.

In nucleotides, the CDR3 is TGTGCCAGCCTCGATTCAACAGATACGCAGTATTTT. Its protein product is CASLDSTDTQYF. The chain recombines TRBV27 with TRBJ2-3; D gene unclear. V was clipped by 8 bases and J by 3 bases, with 9 bases between them. Germline CDR1 and CDR2: MNHEY and SMNVEV (reference sequence). This CDR3 is built from 12 residues.

The rearrangement links TRBV25-1 to TRBJ2-3, with D unclear. The V gene's germline CDR1 is MGHDK and CDR2 SYGVNS. V lost 5 bases to trimming and J lost 4 bases, with 10 bases between them. CDR3 length: 13 amino acids. CDR3 DNA sequence: TGTGCCAGCAGTTTATCCAGGCCAGATACGCAGTATTTT. It encodes CASSLSRPDTQYF.

The J gene is TRBJ1-3, the V gene TRBV19; D possibly corresponds to TRBD1 (6 bases). Trimming took 5 bases from V and 4 from J, leaving 18 bases between them. The CDR3 loop spans 16 amino acids. Germline V CDR1 and CDR2: LNHDA, SQIVND (reference sequence). CDR3 DNA sequence: TGTGCCAGTAGTTTAAAACAGGGCCCGGCCGGAAACACCATATATTTT. Residues: CASSLKQGPAGNTIYF.

The chain links TRBV19 to TRBJ2-5; D gene unclear. The CDR3 spans 15 residues. CDR1 and CDR2 from the germline V gene are LNHDA and SQIVND (reference sequence). V dropped 5 bases and J dropped 6 bases, with 19 bases sitting between them. The CDR3 region is CASSYGASQMKTQYF. The DNA of the CDR3 is TGTGCCAGTAGTTATGGAGCGTCGCAAATGAAGACCCAGTACTTC.

The V and J genes are TRBV7-6 and TRBJ2-3; possible D gene TRBD2, 5 bases. The V gene's germline CDR1 is SGHVS and CDR2 FNYEAQ. This CDR3 region has 13 residues. Trimming pared 5 bases from V and 6 bases from J, leaving 12 bases between. The CDR3 region is CASSQGLLDTQYF. In DNA, the CDR3 is TGTGCCAGCAGCCAAGGACTGTTGGATACGCAGTATTTT.

This clone was observed once. The chain uses TRBV5-1 and TRBJ1-1, with unresolved D. Germline V lookup: CDR1 SGHRS, CDR2 YFSETQ. The CDR3 is 13 amino acids. V lost 0 bases to trimming and J lost 1 base, with 4 bases between them. Written as DNA, the CDR3 is TGCGCCAGCAGCTTGGAGAAGAACACTGAAGCTTTCTTT. It yields the protein CASSLEKNTEAFF.

This clone turned up a few times. V gene TRBV29-1 combines with J gene TRBJ2-7, with TRBD1 matching 11 bases. With 6 bases clipped from V and 0 bases from J, the junction kept 1 base outside the gene matches. The CDR3 is 13 residues long. The germline gives CDR1 SQVTM, CDR2 ANQGSEA. CDR3 in DNA: TGCAGCGTCGGGACAGGGGGCTCCTACGAGCAGTACTTC. The encoded protein is CSVGTGGSYEQYF.

The chain carries TRBV9 and TRBJ2-4, with TRBD1 matching 10 bases. The CDR3 sequence is 16 residues long. J was trimmed by 0 bases and V by 3 bases; bases with no gene match: 3. From germline, CDR1 is SGDLS and CDR2 YYNGEE. The CDR3 nucleotides are TGTGCCAGCAGCGACGGGACAGGGGTAGCCAAAAACATTCAGTACTTC. Translation: CASSDGTGVAKNIQYF.

The genes are TRBV30 and TRBJ2-5; D call uncertain. Between the trimmed V and J ends, which lost 0 bases and 5 bases, there was a span of 10 bases. Germline CDR1 and CDR2: GTSNPN and SVGIG (reference sequence). The CDR3 is made up of 13 amino acids. CDR3 sequence (DNA): TGTGCCTGGAGTGTATCGACCTCGGAGACCCAGTACTTC. It encodes CAWSVSTSETQYF.

The chain is built from TRBV19 and TRBJ2-7; 9 bases are a match to TRBD2. This CDR3 contains 14 residues. The germline CDR1 and CDR2 sequences are LNHDA and SQIVND (reference sequence). The ends lost 5 bases at V and 6 bases at J; junction bases unmatched: 8. The CDR3 DNA reads as TGTGCCAGTAGTTTGGTAGCGGGAGTTCTCGAGCAGTACTTC. Protein product: CASSLVAGVLEQYF.

This chain's CDR3 is CASSVAGQDHGYTF. For the CDR3, the DNA is TGTGCCAGCAGCGTAGCGGGACAGGACCATGGCTACACCTTC. The chain is built from TRBV9 and TRBJ1-2; 8 nucleotides align to TRBD1. CDR1 and CDR2 from the germline V gene are SGDLS and YYNGEE. The CDR3 extends over 14 amino acids. V was pared by 0 bases and J by 6 bases, with 4 bases of the junction left unmatched.

The J gene is TRBJ1-2, the V gene TRBV28, with D uncertain. The CDR3 spans 15 residues. V was trimmed by 5 bases and J by 7 bases, leaving 20 bases between them. Germline CDR1 MDHEN, CDR2 SYDVKM. This CDR3 is CASSPAFGGRGGYTF. The CDR3 nucleotides read TGTGCCAGCAGTCCTGCTTTCGGCGGCCGGGGTGGCTACACCTTC.

This clone showed up just a few times. The gene calls are TRBV27 and TRBJ1-2, with D unclear. Germline V lookup: CDR1 MNHEY, CDR2 SMNVEV (reference sequence). V was trimmed by 6 bases and J by 5 bases, leaving 16 bases between them. This CDR3 contains 14 residues. The CDR3 bases are TGTGCCAGCAGCCCTAGGAAAGACATGTATGGCTACACCTTC. This encodes CASSPRKDMYGYTF.

V gene TRBV19 combines with J gene TRBJ2-7; D is uncertain. This CDR3 comprises 11 residues. V lost 4 bases and J lost 2, with 3 bases in between. Germline V gene sequence: CDR1 LNHDA, CDR2 SQIVND (reference sequence). DNA of the CDR3: TGTGCCAGTAGTACGCCCTACGAGCAGTACTTC. Translation: CASSTPYEQYF.

The rearrangement joins TRBV9 to TRBJ2-5, with a weak D call TRBD1 (6 bases). Germline V gene sequence: CDR1 SGDLS, CDR2 YYNGEE. The CDR3 loop spans 13 amino acids. V was trimmed by 4 bases and J by 5 bases, leaving 12 bases between them. The CDR3 DNA is TGTGCCAGCAGCCTCGGGACAAAGGAGACCCAGTACTTC. Translation gives CASSLGTKETQYF.